The sequence of this T cell receptor (beta chain) was determined in a study of blood T cell repertoires in COVID-19. The CDR3 is 15 amino acids. Per the germline V gene, CDR1 is LNHNV and CDR2 is YYDKDF (reference sequence). Trimming cost V 0 bases and J 7 bases, with 10 bases left between them. Assay used: immunoSEQ multiplex PCR; TCRdb lists only in-frame clones, some missing. The table lists over 100,000 clones, 82% of them singletons, with 7% to 9.5% in the top ten. The clonotype comes from a man aged 65 to 79 with acute or convalescent COVID-19. The rearrangement joins TRBV15 to TRBJ1-6, with D tentatively TRBD1 (5 bases). The source material was peripheral blood. In DNA, the CDR3 is TGTGCCACCAGCAGAGAGACAGCTGAGAATTCACCCCTCCACTTT. Its translation is CATSRETAENSPLHF.